These 12 T cell receptor beta chains share one sample of origin, sequenced in a study of radiation and T cells in renal cell carcinoma. Time point defined: blood 2 weeks post-SBRT. Treatment given: 15 Gy SBRT to primary tumor, nephrectomy 4 weeks later. Only in-frame clones appear in the TCRdb table, and some are missing; sequencing was by immunoSEQ multiplex PCR. The sample holds under 150,000 clones, roughly 77% seen once. The specimen comprised blood, sampled from a patient whose treatment included radiotherapy and nephrectomy. The receptors shown here come from a woman aged 55-70 years with renal cell carcinoma.

The genes are TRBV28 and TRBJ1-2; D is perhaps TRBD1 (5 bases). Germline V gene data show CDR1 as MDHEN and CDR2 as SYDVKM. This CDR3 contains 16 residues. The V gene lost 5 bases and the J gene lost 2 bases, with 18 bases spanning the gap. The CDR3 protein is CASSPGRTYLNYGYTF. The CDR3 nucleotides read TGTGCCAGCAGTCCGGGACGTACTTACCTCAACTATGGCTACACCTTC.

This clone has more than one count but fewer than ten. The chain employs TRBV25-1 and TRBJ1-3, with a possible D match to TRBD1 (5 bases). Germline V gives CDR1 MGHDK, CDR2 SYGVNS. The CDR3 is made up of 16 amino acids. Trimming stripped 7 bases from V and 0 bases from J, with 16 bases between. CDR3 sequence reads: CASTPRGNPSGNTIYF. CDR3 bases: TGTGCCAGCACCCCTAGGGGCAACCCCTCTGGAAACACCATATATTTT.

The chain joins TRBV5-1 to TRBJ1-1; TRBD1 agrees at 7 bases. CDR1 and CDR2 (germline): SGHRS, YFSETQ. This CDR3 has 16 amino acids. Trimming cost V 0 bases and J 0 bases; bases outside gene matches: 5. The CDR3 loop reads CASSLDGTAVNTEAFF. The CDR3 DNA sequence: TGCGCCAGCAGCTTGGATGGGACAGCTGTGAACACTGAAGCTTTCTTT.

The chain links TRBV6-4 to TRBJ2-1, with 10 positions matching TRBD1. J was trimmed by 9 bases and V by 5 bases; bases with no gene match: 10. In germline, CDR1 is MRHNA, CDR2 SNTAGT. This CDR3 spans 15 amino acids. The CDR3, as DNA: TGTGCCAGCAGTACCGGACAGGGGGAGGGTAGTGAGCAGTTCTTC. Translation: CASSTGQGEGSEQFF.

This clone showed up just a few times. The gene calls are TRBV9 and TRBJ1-4; D ambiguous. Looked up from germline, CDR1 is SGDLS and CDR2 is YYNGEE. Trimming shortened V by 3 bases and J by 5 bases, and 17 bases separated the two germline ends. This CDR3 has 16 amino acids. CDR3 DNA sequence: TGTGCCAGCAGCGGTCCCTTCGGGCTTCAGAATGAAAAACTGTTTTTT. It yields the protein CASSGPFGLQNEKLFF.

This chain links TRBV19 with TRBJ2-5; TRBD1 might be the D (6 bases). CDR3 size: 15 residues. Trimming took 4 bases from V and 3 from J, leaving 15 bases between them. CDR1 and CDR2 from the germline V gene are LNHDA and SQIVND (reference sequence). CDR3 loop: CASSTLGSGEETQYF. In DNA form, the CDR3 reads TGTGCCAGTAGTACCTTGGGTTCAGGGGAAGAGACCCAGTACTTC.

This sequence joins TRBV28 and TRBJ1-5, with a weak D call TRBD1 (5 bases). Deletions cut 6 bases from V and 9 bases from J, with 15 bases between. This CDR3 comprises 13 residues. Germline CDR1 and CDR2: MDHEN and SYDVKM. The CDR3 DNA is TGTGCCAGCAGACCCACGGGGGGAAGGCCCCAGCATTTT. As protein: CASRPTGGRPQHF.

The rearrangement joins TRBV5-1 to TRBJ1-3; 8 nucleotides line up with TRBD1. V dropped 4 bases and J dropped 2; count of bases not matched to a gene: 5. The CDR3 length is 15 residues. Germline V CDR1 and CDR2: SGHRS, YFSETQ. The CDR3 protein is CASSSLTGAGNTIYF. The CDR3, as DNA: TGCGCCAGCAGCAGTTTGACAGGGGCTGGAAACACCATATATTTT.

V and J are TRBV7-2 and TRBJ1-5, with D possibly matching TRBD1 (5 bases). CDR1 and CDR2 from the germline V gene are SGHTA and FQGNSA. Trimming removed 5 bases at V and 0 bases at J, with 20 bases between. This CDR3 region has 18 residues. CDR3 sequence (DNA): TGTGCCAGCAGCCCCGACAGTTTGGAGATTTATAGCAATCAGCCCCAGCATTTT. Translated: CASSPDSLEIYSNQPQHF. The entire variable domain, with the rest obtained from reference TRBV7-2 and TRBJ1-5, is as follows: GAGVSQSPSNKVTEKGKDVELRCDPISGHTALYWYRQSLGQGLEFLIYFQGNSAPDKSGLPSDRFSAERTGGSVSTLTIQRTQQEDSAVYLCASSPDSLEIYSNQPQHFGDGTRLSIL.

This clone came up a few times. V usage is TRBV27 and J usage is TRBJ2-7; D may be TRBD2 (5 bases). CDR1 and CDR2 from the germline V gene are MNHEY and SMNVEV (reference sequence). V lost 1 base and J lost 2, with 6 bases in between. The CDR3 runs to 13 residues. Here the CDR3 DNA reads TGTGCCAGCAGTTTATACGGGGCCTACGAGCAGTACTTC. It encodes CASSLYGAYEQYF.

The V call is TRBV6-6, the J call TRBJ1-2; D may be TRBD1 (6 bases). Germline assignment: CDR1 MNHNY and CDR2 SVGAGI (reference sequence). The CDR3 runs 16 residues. V lost 0 bases and J 4 bases, leaving 15 bases between the germline ends. The CDR3 bases are TGTGCCAGCAGTTACTCAGGGGCAGGGGAAGGCTATGGCTACACCTTC. It translates to CASSYSGAGEGYGYTF.

This chain connects TRBV7-2 to TRBJ2-5; the match to TRBD2 covers 7 bases. The J segment lost 6 bases and the V segment lost 6 bases, leaving 13 bases of the junction unmatched. The CDR3 runs 15 residues. CDR1 and CDR2 from the germline V gene are SGHTA and FQGNSA. DNA for the CDR3: TGTGCCAGCAGGCAAGACCAGGGCGGGAGACAGACCCAGTACTTC. Translation: CASRQDQGGRQTQYF.